The 18 T cell receptor beta chains given below trace back to one sample, sequenced in a study of blood T cell repertoires in COVID-19. This table comes from immunoSEQ multiplex PCR, and its TCRdb copy is limited to in-frame clones, with some not included. The sample carries a few hundred thousand clones, about 84% recorded once. Material for sequencing was PBMCs or T cells enriched from blood (not recorded which). These receptors were collected from a woman aged 40 to 50 with acute COVID-19.

The CDR3 DNA is TGTGCCACCAGGATGGGAGGCAGCTCCTACAATGAGCAGTTCTTC. Translating it yields CATRMGGSSYNEQFF. The V gene is TRBV24-1, the J gene TRBJ2-1; weak D call: TRBD2 (6 bases). The germline gives CDR1 KGHDR, CDR2 SFDVKD. The CDR3 contains 15 residues. V lost 7 bases to trimming and J lost 0 bases, with 12 bases between them.

A single count supports this clone. The rearrangement links TRBV19 to TRBJ2-6; 9 nucleotides align to TRBD1. V trimming: 4 bases; J trimming: 4 bases; junction bases outside the gene matches: 11. CDR3 length: 18 residues. CDR1 is LNHDA, CDR2 SQIVND, per germline (reference sequence). CDR3 DNA: TGTGCCAGTAGTACCACCGGGACAGGGAGTACCGGGGCCAACGTCCTGACTTTC. It yields the protein CASSTTGTGSTGANVLTF. The whole variable domain, filled in from reference TRBV19 and TRBJ2-6, reads DGGITQSPKYLFRKEGQNVTLSCEQNLNHDAMYWYRQDPGQGLRLIYYSQIVNDFQKGDIAEGYSVSREKKESFPLTVTSAQKNPTAFYLCASSTTGTGSTGANVLTFGAGSRLTVL.

The chain links TRBV28 to TRBJ2-1; TRBD2 matches 9 bases. Germline V lookup: CDR1 MDHEN, CDR2 SYDVKM. The trim removed 3 bases at V and 16 bases at J, leaving 7 bases unmatched. The CDR3 extends over 12 amino acids. The CDR3, as DNA: TGTGCCAGCAGTTTCATCGGACTAGCGCACTTCTTC. It encodes CASSFIGLAHFF.

This clone was recorded once. This rearrangement joins TRBV29-1 to TRBJ2-2, with D possibly TRBD2 on 5 matching bases. V lost 4 bases and J 6 bases, leaving 9 bases between the germline ends. CDR1 is SQVTM, CDR2 ANQGSEA, per germline. The CDR3 sequence is 12 residues long. The CDR3 loop is CSVVGGPGELFF. The CDR3 region has the DNA TGCAGCGTTGTCGGAGGACCCGGGGAGCTGTTTTTT.

J is TRBJ1-2 and V is TRBV28, with D perhaps matching TRBD1 (6 bases). The CDR3 spans 16 residues. V lost 8 bases, J lost 7 bases, and 26 bases lay in between. Germline V CDR1 and CDR2: MDHEN, SYDVKM. DNA for the CDR3: TGTGCCAGCCTCTTGGGCACAGGGCCGTGGCTATTTGGCTACACCTTC. This translates into CASLLGTGPWLFGYTF.

In DNA form, the CDR3 reads TGCGCCAGCAGCCAAGATCATACAGGGGATGGCTACACCTTC. Translating gives CASSQDHTGDGYTF. V and J are TRBV4-3 and TRBJ1-2; 7 bases map to TRBD1. The CDR3 consists of 14 residues. Trimming cost V 0 bases and J 6 bases; bases outside gene matches: 4. Germline-derived CDR1 and CDR2 are LGHNA and YSLEER.

This clone showed up just a few times. The chain uses TRBV27 and TRBJ1-2, with a weak D call TRBD1 (6 bases). The CDR3 is made up of 14 amino acids. V lost 3 bases to trimming and J lost 8 bases, with 16 bases between them. Germline CDR1 is MNHEY and CDR2 is SMNVEV (reference sequence). In nucleotides, the CDR3 is TGTGCCAGCAGTTTCCTACAGGGAGGGACGGGCTACACCTTC. Translated: CASSFLQGGTGYTF.

J is TRBJ2-7 and V is TRBV30, with a possible D match to TRBD2 (6 bases). Germline CDR1 and CDR2: GTSNPN and SVGIG (reference sequence). The ends were cut back, 7 bases at V and 4 bases at J, with 26 bases in the middle. The CDR3 consists of 16 residues. CDR3 nucleotide sequence: TGTGCCTCCGCGTCAGGCGGGACTTCCCCCAGGTACGAGCAGTACTTC. Its translation: CASASGGTSPRYEQYF.

This rearrangement joins TRBV19 to TRBJ1-5, with D possibly being TRBD1 (6 bases). This CDR3 spans 14 amino acids. Germline lookup yields CDR1 LNHDA and CDR2 SQIVND (reference sequence). Trimming removed 7 bases at V and 3 bases at J, with 13 bases between. CDR3 DNA sequence: TGTGCCAGTATACCACAGGGATTCAATCAGCCCCAGCATTTT. It codes for CASIPQGFNQPQHF. Full variable domain (missing parts from reference TRBV19 and TRBJ1-5): DGGITQSPKYLFRKEGQNVTLSCEQNLNHDAMYWYRQDPGQGLRLIYYSQIVNDFQKGDIAEGYSVSREKKESFPLTVTSAQKNPTAFYLCASIPQGFNQPQHFGDGTRLSIL.

The chain has TRBV6-5 and TRBJ2-1; D possibly corresponds to TRBD2 (6 bases). The length of the CDR3 is 13 residues. Trimming left V 4 bases short and J 9 bases short, with 13 bases between. CDR1 MNHEY and CDR2 SVGAGI come from the germline V gene. The CDR3 spells CASSWSGRSEQFF. CDR3 sequence (DNA): TGTGCCAGCAGTTGGTCGGGGAGGAGTGAGCAGTTCTTC.

This chain connects TRBV13 to TRBJ1-3, with D unclear. The CDR3 length is 13 residues. CDR1 is PRHDT and CDR2 is FYEKMQ in the germline V gene (reference sequence). The V end lost 5 bases, the J end lost 4 bases, and 9 bases lay between the germline ends. As DNA, the CDR3 is TGTGCCAGCAGCCATCAAGCCGGAAACACCATATATTTT. It specifies CASSHQAGNTIYF.

V gene TRBV7-9 combines with J gene TRBJ2-3; D is perhaps TRBD2 (7 bases). The CDR3 is made up of 17 amino acids. Trimming removed 0 bases at V and 4 bases at J, with 17 bases between. The germline gives CDR1 SEHNR, CDR2 FQNEAQ (reference sequence). The CDR3 region is CASSLAPGGLVADTQYF. CDR3 in DNA: TGTGCCAGCAGCTTAGCGCCCGGGGGGCTGGTAGCAGATACGCAGTATTTT.

A note on this clone: One end of the junction does not line up with germline, which may come from a read error. The J gene is TRBJ2-2, the V gene TRBV7-7; tentative D call: TRBD2 (6 bases). The CDR3 consists of 15 residues. The germline V gene has CDR1 SSHAT and CDR2 FNYEAQ (reference sequence). The CDR3 nucleotides read TGTGCTAGCAGCTTATCCGGGGGACCAACCGGGGAGCTGTTTTTT. Translated, it gives CASSLSGGPTGELFF.

The chain couples TRBV5-6 to TRBJ2-1; tentative D call: TRBD2 (5 bases). CDR1 is SGHDT, CDR2 YYEEEE, per germline. The germline V and J ends were trimmed by 4 bases and 8 bases, with 13 bases remaining between them. This CDR3 is 13 amino acids long. CDR3 loop: CASSKRAWDEQFF. The CDR3 region has the DNA TGTGCCAGCAGCAAGAGGGCCTGGGATGAGCAGTTCTTC.

V and J are TRBV2 and TRBJ1-5, with D unresolved. The germline V and J ends were trimmed by 4 bases and 4 bases, with 8 bases remaining between them. The CDR3 runs to 13 residues. CDR1 is SNHLY and CDR2 is FYNNEI in the germline V gene. As DNA, the CDR3 is TGTGCCAGCAGTGTATCGAGGAATCAGCCCCAGCATTTT. This sequence encodes CASSVSRNQPQHF.

In DNA form, the CDR3 reads TGTGCCAGCAGCGTAGGGGCTCCGACCCTAATCGAGCAGTACTTC. It codes for CASSVGAPTLIEQYF. The genes are TRBV9 and TRBJ2-7; no firm D call. V was shortened by 0 bases and J by 6 bases, with 16 bases between the two germline ends. CDR1 is SGDLS and CDR2 is YYNGEE in the germline V gene. The CDR3 is 15 residues long.

The chain links TRBV7-8 to TRBJ1-5; TRBD1 matches 7 bases. The CDR3 length is 14 residues. CDR1 and CDR2 from the germline V gene are SGHVS and FQNEAQ. V shed 0 bases and J 6 bases; nucleotides not matched to a gene: 2. In DNA form, the CDR3 reads TGTGCCAGCAGCTTAGCAGGGGGCGGTCAGCCCCAGCATTTT. Translation: CASSLAGGGQPQHF.

The chain couples TRBV7-2 to TRBJ1-1, with 9 positions matching TRBD1. CDR1 is SGHTA and CDR2 is FQGNSA in the germline V gene. Losses at the gene ends were 1 base for V and 1 base for J; bases not matched to a gene: 4. The CDR3 is 16 residues long. The CDR3 DNA reads TGTGCCAGCAGCTTAGAACAGGGGGCGCAGAACACTGAAGCTTTCTTT. It is translated as CASSLEQGAQNTEAFF.